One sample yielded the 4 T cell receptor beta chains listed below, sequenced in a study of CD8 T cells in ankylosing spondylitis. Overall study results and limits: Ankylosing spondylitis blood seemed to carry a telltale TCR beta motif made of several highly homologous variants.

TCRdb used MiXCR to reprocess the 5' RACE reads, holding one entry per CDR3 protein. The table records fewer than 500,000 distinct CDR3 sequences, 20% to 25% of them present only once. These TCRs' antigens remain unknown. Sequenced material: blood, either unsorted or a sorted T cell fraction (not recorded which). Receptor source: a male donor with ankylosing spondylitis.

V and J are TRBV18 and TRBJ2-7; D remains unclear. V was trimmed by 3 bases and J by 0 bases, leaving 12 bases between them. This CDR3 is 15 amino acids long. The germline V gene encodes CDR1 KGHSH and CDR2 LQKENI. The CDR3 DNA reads TGTGCCAGCTCACCCGATAGTCGGGTCTCCTACGAGCAGTACTTC. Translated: CASSPDSRVSYEQYF.

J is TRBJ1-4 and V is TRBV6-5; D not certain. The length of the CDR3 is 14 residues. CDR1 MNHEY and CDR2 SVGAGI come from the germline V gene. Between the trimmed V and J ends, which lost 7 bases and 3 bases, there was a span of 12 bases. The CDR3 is CASTSEGANEKLFF. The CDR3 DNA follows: TGTGCCAGCACTTCGGAGGGAGCTAATGAAAAACTGTTTTTT.

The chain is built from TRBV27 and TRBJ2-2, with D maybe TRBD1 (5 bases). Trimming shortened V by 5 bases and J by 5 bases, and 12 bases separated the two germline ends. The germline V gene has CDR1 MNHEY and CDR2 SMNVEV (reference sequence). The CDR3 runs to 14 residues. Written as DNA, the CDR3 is TGTGCCAGCAGTATCCTCAGGGCTACCGGGGAGCTGTTTTTT. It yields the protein CASSILRATGELFF.

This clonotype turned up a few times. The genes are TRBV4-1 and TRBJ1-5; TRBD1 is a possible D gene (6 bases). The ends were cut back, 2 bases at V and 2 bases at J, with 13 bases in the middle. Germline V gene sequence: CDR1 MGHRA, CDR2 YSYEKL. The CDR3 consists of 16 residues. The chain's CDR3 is CASSQRRTDGNQPQHF. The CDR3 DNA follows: TGCGCCAGCAGCCAACGCCGGACAGACGGCAATCAGCCCCAGCATTTT.